These 32 T cell receptor beta chains were all obtained from the same sample, sequenced in a study of blood T cell repertoires in COVID-19. Here immunoSEQ multiplex PCR was the method, and the copy in TCRdb shows in-frame clones only, minus some. The repertoire consists of 50,000 to 65,000 clones, with 72% occurring once and the leading ten covering around 5.1%. Specimen: peripheral blood. All receptors derive from an older woman with COVID-19, enrolled during active disease.

The chain couples TRBV19 to TRBJ2-5, with a tentative D call TRBD2 (5 bases). This CDR3 region has 15 residues. V lost 1 base, J lost 0 bases, and 9 bases lay in between. Germline V gives CDR1 LNHDA, CDR2 SQIVND (reference sequence). DNA of the CDR3: TGTGCCAGTAGTATAGGTCCGGGGTACCAAGAGACCCAGTACTTC. This encodes CASSIGPGYQETQYF.

This chain links TRBV19 with TRBJ2-1, with TRBD1 matching 11 bases. CDR1 is LNHDA and CDR2 is SQIVND in the germline V gene (reference sequence). There are 15 residues in the CDR3. V shed 5 bases and J 6 bases; nucleotides not matched to a gene: 6. CDR3 in amino acids: CASSEGQGVFNEQFF. CDR3 in DNA: TGTGCCAGTAGTGAGGGACAGGGGGTATTCAATGAGCAGTTCTTC.

This sequence joins TRBV11-2 and TRBJ2-7; D possibly corresponds to TRBD2 (5 bases). Germline V gives CDR1 SGHAT, CDR2 FQNNGV. CDR3 length equals 13 residues. V was clipped by 8 bases and J by 2 bases, with 13 bases between them. The chain's CDR3 is CASGLRDTYEQYV. The DNA for the CDR3 is TGTGCCAGCGGCCTCCGGGATACCTACGAGCAGTACGTC.

J is TRBJ1-2 and V is TRBV29-1, with unresolved D. V gave up 0 bases and J gave up 4 bases, with 6 bases separating them. The germline CDR1 and CDR2 sequences are SQVTM and ANQGSEA. CDR3 length: 12 residues. In DNA, the CDR3 is TGCAGCGTTGAAGAGCGGGCCTATGGCTACACCTTC. Amino acids: CSVEERAYGYTF.

This clone was detected only once. The chain recombines TRBV29-1 with TRBJ2-4, with 14 positions matching TRBD2. With 6 bases clipped from V and 9 bases from J, the junction kept 13 bases outside the gene matches. Germline values: CDR1 SQVTM, CDR2 ANQGSEA. The CDR3 spans 16 residues. CDR3 sequence (DNA): TGCAGCGTCCTAAGACTAGCGGGGGGGCTAGTGGGCATTCAGTACTTC. This encodes CSVLRLAGGLVGIQYF.

The genes are TRBV11-2 and TRBJ2-1; weak D call: TRBD2 (5 bases). V was trimmed by 5 bases and J by 0 bases, leaving 14 bases between them. Germline V gives CDR1 SGHAT, CDR2 FQNNGV. The CDR3 sequence is 16 residues long. As DNA, the CDR3 is TGTGCCAGCAGCACCCGGGCGGGCAGCTCCTACAATGAGCAGTTCTTC. The encoded protein is CASSTRAGSSYNEQFF.

The chain employs TRBV6-2 or TRBV6-3 and TRBJ1-2; D gene unclear. Between the trimmed V and J ends, which lost 2 bases and 9 bases, there was a span of 13 bases. This CDR3 is 13 amino acids long. CDR1 MNHEY and CDR2 SVGEGT come from the germline V gene. The CDR3 is CASSYGSGSSYTF. The CDR3 bases are TGTGCCAGCAGTTACGGTAGCGGGTCAAGCTACACCTTC.

The chain recombines TRBV5-4 with TRBJ2-7; 7 nucleotides match TRBD1. The CDR3 extends over 13 amino acids. The germline V gene has CDR1 SGHNT and CDR2 YYREEE (reference sequence). The J segment lost 5 bases and the V segment lost 3 bases, leaving 5 bases of the junction unmatched. The CDR3 DNA reads TGTGCCAGCAGCTCCCGACAGGGCCACGAGCAGTACGTC. Translated, it gives CASSSRQGHEQYV.

The rearrangement uses TRBV5-4 and TRBJ2-5; 7 bases match TRBD1. V lost 3 bases, J lost 2 bases, and 7 bases stayed unmatched. The germline CDR1 and CDR2 sequences are SGHNT and YYREEE (reference sequence). The CDR3 runs to 15 residues. CDR3 loop: CASSSPGTVQETQYF. CDR3 DNA sequence: TGTGCCAGCAGCTCGCCCGGGACAGTACAAGAGACCCAGTACTTC. Using reference TRBV5-4 and TRBJ2-5 for the parts outside the CDR3, the full variable domain is ETGVTQSPTHLIKTRGQQVTLRCSSQSGHNTVSWYQQALGQGPQFIFQYYREEENGRGNFPPRFSGLQFPNYSSELNVNALELDDSALYLCASSSPGTVQETQYFGPGTRLLVL.

The rearrangement uses TRBV11-2 and TRBJ2-2; possibly TRBD1 for D (6 bases). The CDR3 sequence is 14 residues long. Trimming pared 2 bases from V and 5 bases from J, leaving 9 bases between. Germline V CDR1 and CDR2: SGHAT, FQNNGV. The CDR3 is CASSLRQETGELFF. DNA of the CDR3: TGTGCCAGCAGCTTAAGACAGGAGACCGGGGAGCTGTTTTTT. Full variable domain (remainder filled in from reference TRBV11-2 and TRBJ2-2): EAGVAQSPRYKIIEKRQSVAFWCNPISGHATLYWYQQILGQGPKLLIQFQNNGVVDDSQLPKDRFSAERLKGVDSTLKIQPAKLEDSAVYLCASSLRQETGELFFGEGSRLTVL.

This clone was seen a few times. The rearrangement joins TRBV29-1 to TRBJ1-1; the D is unclear. The CDR3 has 10 residues. The germline CDR1 and CDR2 sequences are SQVTM and ANQGSEA. The V gene lost 7 bases and the J gene lost 4 bases, with 7 bases spanning the gap. CDR3 sequence (DNA): TGCAGCGCTGGGCTCACTGAAGCTTTCTTT. As protein: CSAGLTEAFF.

This CDR3 is CASSAGRGRGEQFF. DNA of the CDR3: TGTGCCAGCAGCGCCGGCAGGGGGCGCGGTGAGCAGTTCTTC. This chain links TRBV9 with TRBJ2-1, with 8 bases fitting TRBD1. The CDR3 sequence is 14 residues long. CDR1 and CDR2 from the germline V gene are SGDLS and YYNGEE. The J segment lost 9 bases and the V segment lost 3 bases, leaving 8 bases of the junction unmatched.

This clone came up a few times. The rearrangement joins TRBV5-1 to TRBJ1-6; D gene uncertain. Germline V CDR1 and CDR2: SGHRS, YFSETQ. V dropped 0 bases and J dropped 11 bases, with 6 bases sitting between them. The CDR3 is 12 residues long. The DNA of the CDR3 is TGCGCCAGCAGCTTGGCCGGGACACCCCTCCACTTT. This encodes CASSLAGTPLHF.

The genes are TRBV6-5 and TRBJ2-5; 10 bases are shared with TRBD2. Germline V lookup: CDR1 MNHEY, CDR2 SVGAGI. CDR3 size: 15 residues. Trimming took 4 bases from V and 3 from J; bases not matched to a gene: 5. The CDR3 spells CASSSPSGGKETQYF. The CDR3 nucleotides read TGTGCCAGCAGTTCGCCTAGCGGGGGTAAAGAGACCCAGTACTTC.

This clone was observed a handful of times. The chain carries TRBV5-4 and TRBJ1-1; D is possibly TRBD1 (6 bases). Germline V lookup: CDR1 SGHNT, CDR2 YYREEE (reference sequence). The V end was cut by 4 bases, the J end by 5 bases, with 12 bases between. The CDR3 length is 13 residues. The CDR3 loop reads CASSMDSLTEAFF. The DNA of the CDR3 is TGTGCCAGCAGCATGGACAGCCTAACTGAAGCTTTCTTT.

The V gene is TRBV27, the J gene TRBJ2-1; TRBD2 aligns across 7 bases. Germline V gene data show CDR1 as MNHEY and CDR2 as SMNVEV (reference sequence). Trimming at V came to 5 bases and at J to 8 bases, leaving 12 bases not matched to a gene. This CDR3 region has 15 residues. The CDR3 nucleotides read TGTGCCAGCAGTCCCACTAGCGAGCCCCTCGATGAGCAGTTCTTC. Encoded protein: CASSPTSEPLDEQFF.

Only one count was recorded for this clone. This chain uses TRBV6-6 with TRBJ1-1; possibly TRBD1 for D (5 bases). The CDR3 is 14 amino acids. Deletions cut 8 bases from V and 0 bases from J, with 13 bases between. Germline loops: CDR1 MNHNY, CDR2 SVGAGI (reference sequence). The CDR3 loop reads CASGWGQLNTEAFF. The CDR3 nucleotides read TGTGCCAGCGGTTGGGGCCAGCTGAACACTGAAGCTTTCTTT.

The rearrangement uses TRBV6-5 and TRBJ2-7; 8 bases line up with TRBD2. Germline V gene sequence: CDR1 MNHEY, CDR2 SVGAGI. Germline trimming cut 6 bases from V and 5 bases from J; bases unmatched to any gene: 9. The CDR3 totals 14 residues. The CDR3 DNA sequence: TGTGCCAGCAGACCCATAATAGCGGGGAACGAGCAGTACTTC. This sequence encodes CASRPIIAGNEQYF.

The chain has TRBV6-6 and TRBJ1-4; D ambiguous. The CDR3 is 14 residues long. Germline V gene lookup returns CDR1 MNHNY and CDR2 SVGAGI (reference sequence). V shed 5 bases and J shed 0 bases, with 7 bases lying between them. Here the CDR3 DNA reads TGTGCCAGCAGTCGTATTGCAACTAATGAAAAACTGTTTTTT. This sequence encodes CASSRIATNEKLFF.

The J gene is TRBJ2-1, the V gene TRBV7-2; TRBD2 agrees at 12 bases. This CDR3 comprises 15 residues. Germline assignment: CDR1 SGHTA and CDR2 FQGNSA. The J segment lost 9 bases and the V segment lost 5 bases, leaving 8 bases of the junction unmatched. The CDR3 coding sequence is TGTGCCAGCAGCGCTCTAGCGGGAGGGGCGAGTGAGCAGTTCTTC. Translating gives CASSALAGGASEQFF.

The rearrangement uses TRBV5-6 and TRBJ2-1, with 9 bases matching TRBD1. The CDR3 contains 15 residues. V was pared by 2 bases and J by 7 bases, with 7 bases of the junction left unmatched. Germline V gene lookup returns CDR1 SGHDT and CDR2 YYEEEE. The CDR3 loop is CASSFGTGGLNEQFF. Here the CDR3 DNA reads TGTGCCAGCAGCTTCGGAACAGGGGGCTTGAATGAGCAGTTCTTC.

The V gene is TRBV14, the J gene TRBJ1-1; D is perhaps TRBD1 (6 bases). This CDR3 is 13 amino acids long. V was trimmed by 3 bases and J by 1 base, leaving 6 bases between them. The V gene's germline CDR1 is SGHDN and CDR2 FVKESK. The CDR3 here is CASSQDRNTEAFF. The CDR3 coding sequence is TGTGCCAGCAGCCAGGACAGGAACACTGAAGCTTTCTTT.

V gene TRBV12-3 or TRBV12-4 combines with J gene TRBJ1-3, with D unclear. The CDR3 spans 11 residues. V was cut by 4 bases and J by 4 bases, with 2 bases left in between. CDR3 nucleotide sequence: TGTGCCAGCAGTTCAGGAAACACCATATATTTT. This translates into CASSSGNTIYF.

For the CDR3, the DNA is TGTGCCAGCAGCTTAGAAGCGAACACTGAAGCTTTCTTT. As protein: CASSLEANTEAFF. The gene calls are TRBV11-1 and TRBJ1-1; D call uncertain. V gave up 1 base and J gave up 1 base, with 4 bases separating them. Per germline, CDR1 SGHAT and CDR2 FQDESV (reference sequence). The CDR3 runs 13 residues. The full variable domain, with the rest looked up from reference TRBV11-1 and TRBJ1-1, is EAEVAQSPRYKITEKSQAVAFWCDPISGHATLYWYRQILGQGPELLVQFQDESVVDDSQLPKDRFSAERLKGVDSTLKIQPAELGDSAMYLCASSLEANTEAFFGQGTRLTVV.

The rearrangement joins TRBV6-6 to TRBJ1-5; D remains ambiguous. The CDR3 is 14 residues long. V was clipped by 7 bases and J by 7 bases, with 17 bases between them. Germline V gives CDR1 MNHNY, CDR2 SVGAGI (reference sequence). CDR3 sequence: CASTPNGGPQPQHF. Written as DNA, the CDR3 is TGTGCCAGCACCCCCAACGGTGGTCCGCAGCCCCAGCATTTT.

This chain uses TRBV7-9 with TRBJ1-3; no clear D. Trimming cost V 6 bases and J 0 bases, with 9 bases left between them. The CDR3 has 14 residues. The germline gives CDR1 SEHNR, CDR2 FQNEAQ (reference sequence). CDR3 in DNA: TGTGCCAGCAGAAGACGGGACTCTGGAAACACCATATATTTT. It codes for CASRRRDSGNTIYF.

Note on this clone: The same CDR3 arises from other DNA sequences in this sample as well. The chain joins TRBV19 to TRBJ2-7; 8 bases align to TRBD1. This CDR3 spans 14 amino acids. Germline V gives CDR1 LNHDA, CDR2 SQIVND (reference sequence). The junction had 1 base not matched to a gene; V was cut back by 1 base and J by 2 bases. For the CDR3, the DNA is TGTGCCAGTAGTATAGGGACAGGGACCTACGAGCAGTACTTC. Residues: CASSIGTGTYEQYF. The full variable domain, rest sourced from reference TRBV19 and TRBJ2-7, is DGGITQSPKYLFRKEGQNVTLSCEQNLNHDAMYWYRQDPGQGLRLIYYSQIVNDFQKGDIAEGYSVSREKKESFPLTVTSAQKNPTAFYLCASSIGTGTYEQYFGPGTRLTVT.

This clone was observed a few times. The chain combines TRBV3-1 (or the pseudogene TRBV3-2) with TRBJ1-1; D is unresolved. Per the germline V gene, CDR1 is LGHDT and CDR2 is YNNKEL (reference sequence). V dropped 7 bases and J dropped 7 bases, with 13 bases sitting between them. This CDR3 is built from 12 residues. The CDR3 sequence: CASTRDGNEAFF. The DNA for the CDR3 is TGTGCCAGCACCCGGGATGGGAATGAAGCTTTCTTT.

The V and J genes are TRBV19 and TRBJ1-4, with TRBD1 identical over 11 bases. The J segment lost 8 bases and the V segment lost 4 bases, leaving 9 bases of the junction unmatched. Germline CDR1 and CDR2: LNHDA and SQIVND (reference sequence). CDR3 length equals 16 residues. Here the CDR3 reads CASSRELGTGGEKLFF. CDR3 sequence (DNA): TGTGCCAGTAGTAGAGAATTGGGGACAGGGGGGGAAAAACTGTTTTTT.

The sample holds a few counts of this clone. This chain joins TRBV14 and TRBJ2-1; a possible D gene is TRBD2 (5 bases). V lost 3 bases, J lost 3 bases, and 12 bases lay in between. The CDR3 runs to 15 residues. Germline loops: CDR1 SGHDN, CDR2 FVKESK. DNA of the CDR3: TGTGCCAGCAGCCACCGTCGGACTGGCTACAATGAGCAGTTCTTC. This gives the protein CASSHRRTGYNEQFF.

V gene TRBV12-3 or TRBV12-4 combines with J gene TRBJ1-4; no firm D call. This CDR3 is built from 12 residues. The V gene lost 5 bases and the J gene lost 8 bases, with 9 bases spanning the gap. The CDR3 here is CASSPVGEKLFF. DNA of the CDR3: TGTGCCAGCAGTCCGGTGGGCGAAAAACTGTTTTTT.

The rearrangement joins TRBV7-2 to TRBJ2-3; 10 positions agree with TRBD2. This CDR3 comprises 16 residues. J lost 9 bases, V lost 5 bases, and 14 bases had no gene match. Germline V CDR1 and CDR2: SGHTA, FQGNSA. The CDR3, as DNA: TGTGCCAGCAGCCCCTCTAGCGGGAGTACGGGAGGCACGCAGTATTTT. Its translation: CASSPSSGSTGGTQYF.